A selection of T cell receptor beta chains follows, all from one sample in a study of control samples from healthy donors and cancer patients. Only in-frame clones appear in the TCRdb table, and some are missing; sequencing was by immunoSEQ multiplex PCR. This table holds about 120,000 clones, about nine tenths found once. Material for sequencing was blood. The receptor source for this set is a man aged 35 to 55 in good health. Each CDR3 is given with its conserved first and last residue. A D gene is named only where the DNA matches it firmly. Size is stated for part of the rows, as once, few or many counts, or as a class when the clone is expanded.

v_gene,d_gene,abundance,j_gene,CDR3nt,CDR3aa
TRBV10-3,TRBD1,once,TRBJ2-5,TGTGCCATCAGTGAACAGGGGCTAGGGGAGACCCAGTACTTC,CAISEQGLGETQYF
TRBV7-2,.,few,TRBJ2-2,TGTGCCAGCAGCTCCCAGTATAACACCGGGGAGCTGTTTTTT,CASSSQYNTGELFF
TRBV7-6,.,.,TRBJ2-7,TGTGCCAGCAGCTTCGATGCCGGCCGGGGGGCAGCCTACGAGCAGTACTTC,CASSFDAGRGAAYEQYF
TRBV2,.,.,TRBJ1-2,TGTGCCAGCAGGCCAGGGCGACGCGGCTACACCTTC,CASRPGRRGYTF
TRBV19,.,.,TRBJ1-1,TGTGCCAGTAGTACTACCGGGGGCACTGAAGCTTTCTTT,CASSTTGGTEAFF
TRBV5-1,.,.,TRBJ2-7,TGCGCCAGCAGCTTTATGGTGGGCGAGCAGTACTTC,CASSFMVGEQYF
TRBV25-1,.,.,TRBJ1-1,TGTGCCAGCAGTGTTCTGAACACTGAAGCTTTCTTT,CASSVLNTEAFF
TRBV6-2/TRBV6-3,.,.,TRBJ2-7,TGTGCCAGCAGTTTGTGGGGGACCTCCTACGAGCAGTACTTC,CASSLWGTSYEQYF
TRBV3-1/TRBV3-2,TRBD2,few,TRBJ2-5,TGTGCCAGCAGCAAAGGACTAGCGGGGGGCCGTGAGACCCAGTACTTC,CASSKGLAGGRETQYF
TRBV27,.,.,TRBJ2-7,TGTGCCAACTTAGGCAGTTCCTACGAGCAGTACTTC,CANLGSSYEQYF
TRBV9,.,.,TRBJ1-3,TGTGCCAGCAGCGTAGCTCTGGGGACCTCTGGAAACACCATATATTTT,CASSVALGTSGNTIYF
TRBV2,TRBD1,few,TRBJ2-2,TGTGCCAGCAGTGCGGGACAGGGGTTCCCCGGGGAGCTGTTTTTT,CASSAGQGFPGELFF
TRBV19,.,.,TRBJ2-7,TGTGCCAGTAGTTTGGGGGCAGACTACGAGCAGTACTTC,CASSLGADYEQYF
TRBV18,.,.,TRBJ2-2,TGTGCCAGCTCACCCGCAGTAGGGAACACCGGGGAGCTGTTTTTT,CASSPAVGNTGELFF
TRBV6-5,.,.,TRBJ1-2,TGTGCCAGCAGCAGGGACTATGGCTACACCTTC,CASSRDYGYTF
TRBV13,TRBD2,.,TRBJ2-5,TGTGCCAGCAGCTTAGTATTCAGCGGGGGGTACCAAGAGACCCAGTACTTC,CASSLVFSGGYQETQYF
TRBV6-1,TRBD2,.,TRBJ2-7,TGTGCCAGCAGTGAACAATCTCGGGGGGGGGCCTACGAGCAGTACTTC,CASSEQSRGGAYEQYF
TRBV6-6,.,.,TRBJ2-5,TGTGCCAGCAGTTCAACACTACAAGAGACCCAGTACTTC,CASSSTLQETQYF
TRBV11-3,TRBD1,.,TRBJ1-6,TGTGCCAGCAGCCCACGTGCAGGGGGGCTTAATTCACCCCTCCACTTT,CASSPRAGGLNSPLHF
TRBV7-8,.,.,TRBJ2-3,TGTGCCAGCAGCTTATCACACTCGGCAGATACGCAGTATTTT,CASSLSHSADTQYF
TRBV7-8,TRBD1,.,TRBJ1-1,TGTGCCAGCAGCTTAGGGGACAGGACTCGTGAAGCTTTCTTT,CASSLGDRTREAFF
TRBV30,.,.,TRBJ1-5,TGTGCCTGGAGTGTATCCGTTAATCAGCCCCAGCATTTT,CAWSVSVNQPQHF
TRBV18,TRBD1,.,TRBJ1-1,TGTGCCAGCTCACCGCCCGGGACAGGGGACGAGAAAGCTTTCTTT,CASSPPGTGDEKAFF
TRBV12-3/TRBV12-4,.,.,TRBJ1-1,TGTGCCAGCAAATACACAACTGAAGCTTTCTTT,CASKYTTEAFF
TRBV30,.,.,TRBJ2-7,TGTGCCTGTCAGCGACCGAGCTCCTACGAGCAGTACTTC,CACQRPSSYEQYF
TRBV2,.,.,TRBJ1-5,TGTGCCAGCAGTGAAAGCTGGCTATCCGGCAATCAGCCCCAGCATTTT,CASSESWLSGNQPQHF
TRBV11-3,.,once,TRBJ2-5,TGTGCCAGCAGCTTAGGGCCAGCGCAAGAGACCCAGTACTTC,CASSLGPAQETQYF
TRBV24-1,TRBD1,.,TRBJ1-5,TGTGCCACCAGTGATTCCACAAGGGGGCGACAGCCCCAGCATTTT,CATSDSTRGRQPQHF
TRBV18,TRBD1,.,TRBJ2-1,TGTGCCAGCTCACCTGACAGGGGGCGGAGGAGCTCCTACAATGAGCAGTTCTTC,CASSPDRGRRSSYNEQFF
TRBV11-3,.,.,TRBJ2-7,TGTGCCAGCAGCCCCGGGCGTGGGGCAACCTACGAGCAGTACTTC,CASSPGRGATYEQYF
TRBV6-6,.,.,TRBJ2-1,TGTGCCAGCAGTCCTCCAGGGGGGCGAAGCTCCTACAATGAGCAGTTCTTC,CASSPPGGRSSYNEQFF
TRBV19,.,.,TRBJ2-3,TGTGCCAGTAGTCTGACAGGAACCTCAGATACGCAGTATTTT,CASSLTGTSDTQYF
TRBV3-1/TRBV3-2,TRBD1,.,TRBJ1-2,TGTGCCAGCACCCATACCGGGACAGGGAGTGGCTACACCTTC,CASTHTGTGSGYTF
TRBV5-1,TRBD2,.,TRBJ2-3,TGCGCCAGCGGAGGGCGGGGGTCGGGCCCAGATACGCAGTATTTT,CASGGRGSGPDTQYF
TRBV5-6,TRBD1,.,TRBJ1-6,TGTGCCAGCAGCTTGTCTGACAGGGAGAATTCACCCCTCCACTTT,CASSLSDRENSPLHF
TRBV7-2,.,.,TRBJ2-4,TGTGCCAGCAGCTTACAGGGGGCCAAAAACATTCAGTACTTC,CASSLQGAKNIQYF
TRBV6-5,.,.,TRBJ2-5,TGTGCTCAAGGGGCTGAAGGAGAGACCCAGTACTTC,CAQGAEGETQYF
TRBV7-9,.,.,TRBJ1-4,TGTGCCAGCAGCCGCGGGGAGGGCTGGTCTGAAAAACTGTTTTTT,CASSRGEGWSEKLFF
TRBV30,.,.,TRBJ1-1,TGTGCCTGGTCTTGGTGGCAGAACACTGAAGCTTTCTTT,CAWSWWQNTEAFF
TRBV27,.,.,TRBJ1-4,TGTGCCAGCAGTTGGACGGGATCTAATGAAAAACTGTTTTTT,CASSWTGSNEKLFF
TRBV18,.,.,TRBJ2-5,TGTGCCAGCTCACCAGGACAGCAAGAGACCCAGTACTTC,CASSPGQQETQYF
TRBV5-1,.,.,TRBJ1-6,TGCGCCAGCAGCTGGGGGGCAGGGAATTCACCCCTCCACTTT,CASSWGAGNSPLHF
TRBV4-2,.,.,TRBJ1-5,TGTGCCAGCAGCCAGGCAGATCAGCCCCAGCATTTT,CASSQADQPQHF
TRBV29-1,.,.,TRBJ2-7,TGCAGCGTTGAAGAATTTTCTGGCGGGGGCAGGGGGGTCGAGCAGTACTTC,CSVEEFSGGGRGVEQYF
TRBV18,TRBD1,.,TRBJ2-7,TGTGCCAGCTCACCACCGGGACAGGGATCCCCCTACGAGCAGTACTTC,CASSPPGQGSPYEQYF
TRBV5-1,.,few,TRBJ2-7,TGCGCCAGCAGCTTAGGACAAAAACCCTACGAGCAGTACTTC,CASSLGQKPYEQYF
TRBV10-3,.,.,TRBJ1-1,TGTGCCATCAGCGACTCGGGGAGGGCGCGTATGAACACTGAAGCTTTCTTT,CAISDSGRARMNTEAFF
TRBV13,.,.,TRBJ2-7,TGTGCCAGCAGCCGAAACCAGGGGCGCCACGAGCAGTACTTC,CASSRNQGRHEQYF
TRBV5-6,.,.,TRBJ1-3,TGTGCCAGCAGCTCGTTATCGGACTCTGGAAACACCATATATTTT,CASSSLSDSGNTIYF
TRBV29-1,TRBD1,once,TRBJ1-1,TGCAGCGTTATCCCGACAGGGGGGATGTTCACTGAAGCTTTCTTT,CSVIPTGGMFTEAFF
TRBV2,TRBD2,.,TRBJ2-5,TGTGCCAGCAGTGATTCAGCGGGGCCTTTCCAAGAGACCCAGTACTTC,CASSDSAGPFQETQYF
TRBV4-3,.,.,TRBJ2-4,TGCGCCAGCAGCCAAGCGGGGGCCAAAAACATTCAGTACTTC,CASSQAGAKNIQYF
TRBV6-2/TRBV6-3,.,once,TRBJ1-5,TGTGCCAGCAGTTACTCGAGGGGGTCTCAGCCCCAGCATTTT,CASSYSRGSQPQHF
TRBV5-5,TRBD2,.,TRBJ2-5,TGTGCCAGCAGTACTCGTGGGGAGGGAGAGACCCAGTACTTC,CASSTRGEGETQYF